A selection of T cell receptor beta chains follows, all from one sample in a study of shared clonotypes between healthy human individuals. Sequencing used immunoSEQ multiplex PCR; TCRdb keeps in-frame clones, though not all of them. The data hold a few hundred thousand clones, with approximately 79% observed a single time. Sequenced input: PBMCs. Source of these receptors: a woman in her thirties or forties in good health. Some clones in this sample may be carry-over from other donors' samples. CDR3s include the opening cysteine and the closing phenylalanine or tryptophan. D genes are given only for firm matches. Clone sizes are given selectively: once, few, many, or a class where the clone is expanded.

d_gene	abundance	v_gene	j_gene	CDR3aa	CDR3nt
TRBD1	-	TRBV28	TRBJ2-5	CASSRDRQETQYF	TGTGCCAGCAGCCGGGACAGACAAGAGACCCAGTACTTC
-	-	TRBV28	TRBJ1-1	CASSLYRLNTEAFF	TGTGCCAGCAGTTTGTACAGGCTGAACACTGAAGCTTTCTTT
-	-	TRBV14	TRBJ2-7	CASSQVTGAAEQYF	TGTGCCAGCAGCCAAGTCACGGGAGCGGCCGAGCAGTACTTC
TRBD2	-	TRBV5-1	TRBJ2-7	CASSRAGLAEGNEQYF	TGCGCCAGCAGCAGAGCCGGACTAGCGGAGGGGAATGAGCAGTACTTC
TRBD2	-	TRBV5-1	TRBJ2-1	CASSLEGTSAYNEQFF	TGCGCCAGCAGCTTGGAAGGGACTAGCGCCTACAATGAGCAGTTCTTC
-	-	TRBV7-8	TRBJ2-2	CASSPLTRQELFF	TGTGCCAGCAGCCCCCTGACTCGGCAGGAGCTGTTTTTT
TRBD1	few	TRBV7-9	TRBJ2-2	CASSLTTGSGELFF	TGTGCCAGCAGCTTAACGACAGGGTCCGGGGAGCTGTTTTTT
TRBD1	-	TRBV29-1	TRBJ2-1	CSVEGQGAYNEQFF	TGCAGCGTTGAAGGCCAGGGGGCCTACAATGAGCAGTTCTTC
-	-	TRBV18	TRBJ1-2	CASSPLQDEGYTF	TGTGCCAGCTCACCATTGCAGGACGAGGGCTACACCTTC
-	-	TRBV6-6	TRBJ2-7	CASSYGRAKGYEQYF	TGTGCCAGCAGTTATGGGCGGGCGAAGGGCTACGAGCAGTACTTC
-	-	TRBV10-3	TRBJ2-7	CAISELPSRSSYEQYF	TGTGCCATCAGTGAGCTTCCTAGCAGAAGCTCCTACGAGCAGTACTTC
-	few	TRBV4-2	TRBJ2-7	CASSQEGGDRVYEQYF	TGTGCCAGCAGCCAAGAAGGCGGAGACAGAGTATACGAGCAGTACTTC
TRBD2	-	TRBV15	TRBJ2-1	CATSRDHALAGDYNEQFF	TGTGCCACCAGCAGAGATCATGCCCTAGCGGGAGACTACAATGAGCAGTTCTTC
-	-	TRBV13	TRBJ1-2	CASSASPGGGHGYTF	TGTGCCAGCAGCGCCTCGCCGGGGGGCGGGCATGGCTACACCTTC
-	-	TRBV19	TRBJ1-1	CASSIAVWNTEAFF	TGTGCCAGTAGTATCGCAGTATGGAACACTGAAGCTTTCTTT
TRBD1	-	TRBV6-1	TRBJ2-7	CASSMDRREQYF	TGTGCCAGCAGTATGGACAGGCGCGAGCAGTACTTC
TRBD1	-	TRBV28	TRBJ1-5	CASGGQGGGEPQHF	TGTGCCAGCGGGGGACAGGGGGGCGGCGAGCCCCAGCATTTT
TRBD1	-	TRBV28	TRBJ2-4	CASSLGQGGDIQYF	TGTGCCAGCAGTTTAGGACAGGGAGGTGACATTCAGTACTTC
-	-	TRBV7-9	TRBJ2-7	CASSPITGGIFTYEQYF	TGTGCCAGCAGCCCCATAACAGGCGGGATTTTCACCTACGAGCAGTACTTC
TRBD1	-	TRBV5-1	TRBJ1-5	CASSPGQGDAQPQHF	TGCGCCAGCAGCCCGGGACAGGGGGACGCTCAGCCCCAGCATTTT
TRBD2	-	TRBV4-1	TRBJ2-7	CASSQEKGGRGYEQYF	TGCGCCAGCAGCCAAGAAAAGGGCGGGAGGGGCTACGAGCAGTACTTC
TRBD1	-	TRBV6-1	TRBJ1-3	CASTSTTGDGNTIYF	TGTGCCAGCACCAGCACGACAGGGGACGGAAACACCATATATTTT
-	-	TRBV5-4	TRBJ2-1	CASSRLGDLFNEQFF	TGTGCCAGCAGCCGACTCGGGGATCTGTTCAATGAGCAGTTCTTC
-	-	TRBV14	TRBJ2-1	CASRPLTSNNEQFF	TGTGCCAGCAGGCCTCTGACTAGTAACAATGAGCAGTTCTTC
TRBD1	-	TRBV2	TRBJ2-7	CASGTGPYEQYF	TGTGCCTCCGGGACAGGCCCCTACGAGCAGTACTTC
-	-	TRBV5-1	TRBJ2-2	CASSLDGRGVTGELFF	TGCGCCAGCAGCTTGGATGGCAGGGGAGTCACCGGGGAGCTGTTTTTT
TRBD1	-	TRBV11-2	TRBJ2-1	CASSLGTGQYTLYNEQFF	TGTGCCAGCAGCTTAGGAACGGGACAGTACACCCTTTACAATGAGCAGTTCTTC
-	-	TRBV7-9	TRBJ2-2	CASSLATSTGELFF	TGTGCCAGCAGCTTAGCAACTAGCACCGGGGAGCTGTTTTTT
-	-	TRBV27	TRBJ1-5	CASSPSQGLNQPQHF	TGTGCCAGCAGTCCATCACAGGGCCTCAATCAGCCCCAGCATTTT
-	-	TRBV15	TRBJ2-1	CATSRASSVANEQFF	TGTGCCACCAGCAGAGCCTCCAGCGTTGCAAATGAGCAGTTCTTC
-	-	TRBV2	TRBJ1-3	CASSVRAEGNTIYF	TGTGCCAGCAGTGTACGGGCGGAGGGAAACACCATATATTTT
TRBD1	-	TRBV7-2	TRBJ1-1	CASSLAPTDRGEAFF	TGTGCCAGCAGCTTAGCGCCGACGGACAGGGGTGAAGCTTTCTTT
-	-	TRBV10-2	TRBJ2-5	CASKTPPPETQYF	TGCGCCAGTAAGACTCCTCCACCCGAGACCCAGTACTTC